The entry that follows covers one TCR beta chain sequence. Per the original data handling: How many nucleated cells were present was estimated from reference gene primer amplification. Profiling relied on immunoSEQ multiplex PCR, and the TCRdb table lists in-frame clones only, not all of them. V, J and clone size are those of that table, while D and trimming were read from the DNA. The table lists roughly 300,000 clones, 90% of them singletons. These data are taken from a study of blood T cell repertoires in COVID-19. Source material: PBMCs or T cells enriched from blood (not recorded which). The clonotype comes from a woman in her twenties or thirties who had recovered from COVID-19.

The CDR3 loop reads CASSQEFSSARYEQYF. In DNA, the CDR3 is TGCGCCAGCAGCCAAGAATTTTCTAGTGCCCGCTACGAGCAGTACTTC. The chain uses TRBV4-3 and TRBJ2-7; no reliable D call. The V gene's germline CDR1 is LGHNA and CDR2 YSLEER. Trimming took off 0 bases at V and 3 bases at J, with 15 bases between the two ends. The CDR3 sequence is 16 residues long.